These T cell receptor beta chains were read from a single sample in a study of T-cell reconstitution after alpha-beta-depleted transplantation in children. From the PCR reads, TCRdb called clonotypes with MiXCR, one entry per CDR3 protein. The table lists approximately 150,000 distinct CDR3 sequences, around 8.5% of them singletons. Sequences were derived from PBMCs, mostly from graft donor cells, sampled 180 days after TCRalphabeta/CD19-depleted stem cell transplant. The receptors here all came from a female patient aged 2-9 years who had a stem cell transplant for congenital amegakaryocytic thrombocytopenia, so the T cells may come from the graft donor. Both conserved end residues are part of each CDR3. A D gene is named only where the DNA matches it firmly. Size tells how often a clone was seen (once, few, many) or the class of an expanded clone, and some rows leave it out.

clone_size,v_call,d_call,j_call,cdr3_nt,cdr3_aa
many,TRBV27,TRBD1,TRBJ2-7,TGTGCCAGCAGTTCCTACCAACAGGGGTATGCCTCCTACGAGCAGTACTTC,CASSSYQQGYASYEQYF
few,TRBV29-1,-,TRBJ2-1,TGCAGCGTTGAGGCAGGGACGATTGTCTACAATGAGCAGTTCTTC,CSVEAGTIVYNEQFF
many,TRBV24-1,-,TRBJ2-1,TGTGCCACCGCCAAGGGGCTAAACAATGAGCAGTTCTTC,CATAKGLNNEQFF
many,TRBV20-1,-,TRBJ1-5,TGCAGTGCTAGAGAAGACAGAGGAAATCAGCCCCAGCATTTT,CSAREDRGNQPQHF
many,TRBV20-1,-,TRBJ1-5,TGCAGTGCTACCCGGGACGGTTCCAATCAGCCCCAGCATTTT,CSATRDGSNQPQHF
many,TRBV2,TRBD1,TRBJ2-7,TGTGCCAGCAGTGATAGGACGACAGGGGGCTGGCAGTACTTC,CASSDRTTGGWQYF
-,TRBV7-9,-,TRBJ2-4,TGTGCCAGCAGCTTATCGTTACTAGACGAAAACATTCAGTACTTC,CASSLSLLDENIQYF
-,TRBV20-1,-,TRBJ1-1,TGCAGCCTCCGCCCGACAGCCGTCATGAACACTGAAGCTTTCTTT,CSLRPTAVMNTEAFF
few,TRBV4-3,-,TRBJ2-7,TGCGCCAGCAGCCAAGGACTTGGAGGGGGGGAGCAGTACTTC,CASSQGLGGGEQYF
many,TRBV5-1,-,TRBJ2-2,TGCGCCAGCAGCTTGAACCCCGGGGAGCTGTTTTTT,CASSLNPGELFF
many,TRBV12-3/TRBV12-4,-,TRBJ1-5,TGTGCCAGCAGTAAGATTTGGCATCAGCCCCAGCATTTT,CASSKIWHQPQHF
-,TRBV14,-,TRBJ2-2,TGTGCCAGCAGCCCGGGACGTAAGAACACCGGGGAGCTGTTTTTT,CASSPGRKNTGELFF
-,TRBV29-1,-,TRBJ1-2,TGCAGCGTTGACGATGATGGGGAGCAAACTAACTATGGCTACACCTTC,CSVDDDGEQTNYGYTF
many,TRBV12-3/TRBV12-4,-,TRBJ2-7,TGTGCCAGCAGACCTACCCGCATAGACGAGCAGTACTTC,CASRPTRIDEQYF
-,TRBV6-1,-,TRBJ2-7,TGTGCCAGCAGAACAGGGACTTCCTACGAGCAGTACTTC,CASRTGTSYEQYF
-,TRBV4-1,-,TRBJ1-1,TGCGCCAGCAGCCAAGAGGGCGTAACCACTGAAGCTTTCTTT,CASSQEGVTTEAFF
few,TRBV27,-,TRBJ1-5,TGTGCCAGTCCAGATCAGCCCCAGCATTTT,CASPDQPQHF
many,TRBV7-6,TRBD1,TRBJ1-3,TGTGCCAGCGGACTCCGGGACAGACGACTCTCTGGAAACACCATATATTTT,CASGLRDRRLSGNTIYF
-,TRBV12-3/TRBV12-4,-,TRBJ2-1,TGTGCCAGCAGTGACGTAGCGCGAGTGGGTGAGCAGTTCTTC,CASSDVARVGEQFF
few,TRBV11-2,TRBD2,TRBJ2-2,TGTGCCAGCAGCTCCCGGGGGGGTTTTCCGAAACCGAACACCGGGGAGCTGTTTTTT,CASSSRGGFPKPNTGELFF
many,TRBV27,-,TRBJ2-2,TGTGCCAGCAGTTCCTCCGGGACGGCGAACACCGGGGAGCTGTTTTTT,CASSSSGTANTGELFF
-,TRBV4-2,-,TRBJ2-3,TGTGCCAGCAGCCAAACGGGGAGAGCAGAAGGGGATACGCAGTATTTT,CASSQTGRAEGDTQYF
medium-sized,TRBV5-1,-,TRBJ1-1,TGCGCCAGCAGCCCGTACACCGTGAACACTGAAGCTTTCTTT,CASSPYTVNTEAFF
many,TRBV5-5,TRBD2,TRBJ2-5,TGTGCCAGCAGCATCACGAGGACTAGCGGGGGGCCGTGGGAGACCCAGTACTTC,CASSITRTSGGPWETQYF
many,TRBV27,-,TRBJ2-7,TGTGCCAGCAGTGTCCGGGACACCAAATTCTACGAGCAGTACTTC,CASSVRDTKFYEQYF
many,TRBV7-6,-,TRBJ1-1,TGTGCCAGCAGCCCCTCGGGGATTAATACTGAAGCTTTCTTT,CASSPSGINTEAFF
few,TRBV18,-,TRBJ1-2,TGTGCCAGCTCACCATTGGGCAGCGGGTCGCTGTATGGCTACACCTTC,CASSPLGSGSLYGYTF
many,TRBV12-3/TRBV12-4,TRBD2,TRBJ2-7,TGTGCCAGCAGCCCCTTAGTCTCGGGGGGGCTCTACGAGCAGTACTTC,CASSPLVSGGLYEQYF
few,TRBV5-1,TRBD2,TRBJ2-7,TGCGCCAGCAGCCTCATTAGCGGGGCCTCCTACGAGCAGTACTTC,CASSLISGASYEQYF